This TCR beta chain was retrieved from a study of vaccination and CD4 T cells after COVID-19. Study background: Post-vaccination samples were procured at a median of approximately 72 days following dose two (range 14 to 241).

This clonotype was observed a few times. Antigen unknown. With the Oncomine TCR Beta short-read assay, DNA from cultured CD4+ T cells was sequenced. TCRdb reanalysed the PCR reads using MiXCR and keeps one entry per CDR3 protein. The sample holds around 15,000 distinct CDR3 sequences; around half are singletons and the top ten take 3.5% to 4.5%. Treatment in this sample: roughly 11-day PBMC culture with coronavirus spike peptide pools or control peptides (ViraFEST assay). The CDR3 length is 11 residues. The germline V and J ends were trimmed by 5 bases and 2 bases, with 5 bases remaining between them. From germline, CDR1 is SQVTM and CDR2 ANQGSEA.

The chain recombines TRBV29-1 with TRBJ2-3, with D uncertain. The source material was CD4+ T cells from blood, cultured in vitro, sampled before SARS-CoV-2 vaccination. This clonotype was sampled from a human donor who had recovered from COVID-19. CDR3 bases: TGCAGCGTTCAACTCACAGATACGCAGTATTTT. This sequence encodes CSVQLTDTQYF.